Each of the 15 T cell receptor beta chains below was sequenced from the same sample in a study of cytomegalovirus exposure and HLA in healthy donors. The PCR was carried out with 60 Vbeta primers and 13 Jbeta primers. Some clones are missing from TCRdb's copy, which holds only in-frame ones; the method was immunoSEQ multiplex PCR. Altogether about 160,000 clones are present, approximately 75% being singletons, with the ten largest covering under 2%. The sequenced material came from PBMCs. These receptors all stem from a woman aged 18 to 35 in good health and CMV-seronegative.

This clone was counted a few times. The chain employs TRBV7-2 and TRBJ2-2; D gene uncertain. From germline, CDR1 is SGHTA and CDR2 FQGNSA. The CDR3 runs to 14 residues. Trimming took off 5 bases at V and 0 bases at J, with 7 bases between the two ends. In nucleotides, the CDR3 is TGTGCCAGCAGCCTCCAGGCGAACACCGGGGAGCTGTTTTTT. Translation: CASSLQANTGELFF.

The genes are TRBV19 and TRBJ2-6; D may be TRBD1 (6 bases). The germline CDR1 and CDR2 sequences are LNHDA and SQIVND (reference sequence). The V end was cut by 5 bases, the J end by 3 bases, with 8 bases between. This CDR3 has 14 residues. CDR3 sequence: CASSQGYGANVLTF. CDR3 nucleotide sequence: TGTGCCAGTAGTCAGGGGTATGGGGCCAACGTCCTGACTTTC.

This sequence joins TRBV13 and TRBJ1-6; D may be TRBD1 (5 bases). This CDR3 is 17 amino acids long. Deletions cut 6 bases from V and 2 bases from J, with 17 bases between. CDR1 and CDR2 (germline): PRHDT, FYEKMQ (reference sequence). The CDR3: CASSPSGTSAYNSPLHF. The CDR3 DNA sequence: TGTGCCAGCAGTCCCTCCGGGACTAGCGCCTATAATTCACCCCTCCACTTT.

On this clone: The junction differs from germline at one of its ends, possibly a read error. The chain is built from TRBV7-6 and TRBJ1-3; a weak D match, TRBD1 (6 bases). The length of the CDR3 is 14 residues. Germline V gene sequence: CDR1 SGHVS, CDR2 FNYEAQ. CDR3 sequence (DNA): TGTGCCAGCAGCCAACAGGGCAGTGGAGACACCATATATTTT. Translating gives CASSQQGSGDTIYF.

The chain combines TRBV7-9 with TRBJ2-1; 10 nucleotides match TRBD1. Trimming removed 5 bases from V and 9 bases from J; junction bases left unmatched: 7. The CDR3 contains 14 residues. The germline V gene encodes CDR1 SEHNR and CDR2 FQNEAQ (reference sequence). As DNA, the CDR3 is TGTGCCAGCAGCGCGGACAGGGGGATGAGTGAGCAGTTCTTC. Translation: CASSADRGMSEQFF.

In its sample, this clone was seen once. The chain links TRBV15 to TRBJ2-5; no firm D call. The germline gives CDR1 LNHNV, CDR2 YYDKDF (reference sequence). The CDR3 has 13 amino acids. V dropped 8 bases and J dropped 3 bases, with 13 bases sitting between them. CDR3: CATAWAQEETQYF. As DNA, the CDR3 is TGTGCCACCGCTTGGGCGCAGGAAGAGACCCAGTACTTC.

This sequence joins TRBV18 and TRBJ2-3, with TRBD1 as a possible D gene (6 bases). This CDR3 has 15 residues. The germline CDR1 and CDR2 sequences are KGHSH and LQKENI. V was shortened by 4 bases and J by 0 bases, with 11 bases between the two germline ends. The CDR3 spells CASSRDQGSTDTQYF. CDR3 sequence (DNA): TGTGCCAGCTCACGGGACCAGGGGAGCACAGATACGCAGTATTTT.

This clone was seen just once. The V call is TRBV7-3, the J call TRBJ2-3, with 9 positions matching TRBD1. The CDR3 contains 15 residues. V gave up 6 bases and J gave up 5 bases; unmatched junction bases: 9. The germline V gene encodes CDR1 SGHTA and CDR2 FQGTGA. The CDR3 sequence: CASSLTGGELDTQYF. The CDR3 nucleotides are TGTGCCAGCAGTTTGACAGGGGGTGAATTAGATACGCAGTATTTT. The whole variable domain, remainder taken from reference TRBV7-3 and TRBJ2-3, is GAGVSQTPSNKVTEKGKYVELRCDPISGHTALYWYRQSLGQGPEFLIYFQGTGAADDSGLPNDRFFAVRPEGSVSTLKIQRTERGDSAVYLCASSLTGGELDTQYFGPGTRLTVL.

This clone has just a few counts. This rearrangement joins TRBV4-1 to TRBJ1-1; D remains ambiguous. CDR3 size: 12 residues. The V gene lost 4 bases and the J gene lost 2 bases, with 5 bases spanning the gap. Germline V gives CDR1 MGHRA, CDR2 YSYEKL. The CDR3 coding sequence is TGCGCCAGCAGCCTCGTAAACACTGAAGCTTTCTTT. Its protein is CASSLVNTEAFF.

This chain uses TRBV4-2 with TRBJ1-5, with a possible D match to TRBD1 (6 bases). Trimming pared 0 bases from V and 9 bases from J, leaving 24 bases between. Looked up from germline, CDR1 is LGHNA and CDR2 is YNFKEQ. This CDR3 has 18 residues. The CDR3 reads CASSQDSAATGRLGPQHF. The CDR3 DNA follows: TGTGCCAGCAGCCAAGATAGCGCCGCGACAGGCCGTCTGGGGCCCCAGCATTTT.

This clone was found a few times. CDR3 sequence: CASRAGNNYGYTF. The DNA for the CDR3 is TGTGCCAGCAGGGCAGGGAACAACTATGGCTACACCTTC. The chain couples TRBV6-5 to TRBJ1-2; weak D call: TRBD1 (5 bases). The V end lost 6 bases, the J end lost 2 bases, and 10 bases lay between the germline ends. The CDR3 spans 13 residues. Germline values: CDR1 MNHEY, CDR2 SVGAGI.

V usage is TRBV18 and J usage is TRBJ1-1; possible D gene TRBD1, 5 bases. The V gene lost 3 bases and the J gene lost 3 bases, with 8 bases spanning the gap. Germline CDR1 and CDR2: KGHSH and LQKENI. This CDR3 comprises 13 residues. The CDR3, as DNA: TGTGCCAGCTCACCGTTACAGGACACTGAAGCTTTCTTT. It is translated as CASSPLQDTEAFF.

This rearrangement joins TRBV5-1 to TRBJ1-1; D uncertain. The germline V and J ends were trimmed by 0 bases and 6 bases, with 15 bases remaining between them. The CDR3 length is 15 residues. Germline CDR1 SGHRS, CDR2 YFSETQ. For the CDR3, the DNA is TGCGCCAGCAGCTTGGTAGACGCGGTTCGCGCTGAAGCTTTCTTT. It codes for CASSLVDAVRAEAFF.

This clone was detected a few times. The rearrangement joins TRBV7-2 to TRBJ2-3; D not certain. This CDR3 is 13 amino acids long. V was trimmed by 3 bases and J by 6 bases, leaving 10 bases between them. CDR1 is SGHTA, CDR2 FQGNSA, per germline. The CDR3 here is CASSFAGSDTQYF. The CDR3 DNA sequence: TGTGCCAGCAGCTTCGCAGGTTCCGATACGCAGTATTTT.

The chain uses TRBV7-6 and TRBJ2-2; 9 bases are a match to TRBD2. The CDR3 runs to 14 residues. Trimming took 7 bases from V and 5 from J; bases not matched to a gene: 5. The germline gives CDR1 SGHVS, CDR2 FNYEAQ. The CDR3 is CASTLLAGTGELFF. The DNA of the CDR3 is TGTGCCAGCACACTACTAGCGGGTACCGGGGAGCTGTTTTTT. The full variable domain, completed using reference TRBV7-6 and TRBJ2-2, is GAGVSQSPRYKVTKRGQDVALRCDPISGHVSLYWYRQALGQGPEFLTYFNYEAQQDKSGLPNDRFSAERPEGSISTLTIQRTEQRDSAMYRCASTLLAGTGELFFGEGSRLTVL.